The 21 T cell receptor beta chains below come from one sample, sequenced in a study of cytomegalovirus exposure and HLA in healthy donors. Vbeta (60) and Jbeta (13) primers were used in the PCR. This table comes from immunoSEQ multiplex PCR, and its TCRdb copy is limited to in-frame clones, with some not included. The sample carries approximately 150,000 clones, around 63% recorded once. Sequencing was performed on PBMCs. Receptors were obtained from a woman aged 18-30 years in good health and CMV-seropositive.

The rearrangement links TRBV5-1 to TRBJ1-2; D possibly corresponds to TRBD1 (5 bases). CDR3 length: 16 amino acids. CDR1 and CDR2 (germline): SGHRS, YFSETQ. Trimming took 0 bases from V and 4 from J, leaving 16 bases between them. CDR3 bases: TGCGCCAGCAGCTTGGGCGGGACTCTGTCGCTCTATGGCTACACCTTC. Its protein product is CASSLGGTLSLYGYTF.

The V call is TRBV5-1, the J call TRBJ1-4; no firm D call. The CDR3 consists of 15 residues. The V end lost 0 bases, the J end lost 8 bases, and 14 bases lay between the germline ends. Germline-derived CDR1 and CDR2 are SGHRS and YFSETQ. CDR3 bases: TGCGCCAGCAGCTTGGTGGAGGGTGCGGGAGAAAAACTGTTTTTT. It codes for CASSLVEGAGEKLFF.

The CDR3 nucleotides read TGTGCCAGCAGCTTAGACAGGGACCCTGAAGCTTTCTTT. Translated, it gives CASSLDRDPEAFF. V is TRBV7-9 and J is TRBJ1-1; the D gene is possibly TRBD1 (6 bases). V lost 1 base to trimming and J lost 6 bases, with 9 bases between them. This CDR3 is built from 13 residues. CDR1 and CDR2 from the germline V gene are SEHNR and FQNEAQ (reference sequence).

The genes are TRBV7-6 and TRBJ1-5, with D possibly being TRBD1 (5 bases). V lost 2 bases, J lost 5 bases, and 16 bases lay in between. The CDR3 covers 16 residues. Germline loops: CDR1 SGHVS, CDR2 FNYEAQ. Here the CDR3 DNA reads TGTGCCAGCAGCTTACGTCTACGCAGGGCCCATCAGCCCCAGCATTTT. Translated: CASSLRLRRAHQPQHF.

The V and J genes are TRBV13 and TRBJ2-5; 7 positions match TRBD1. Near its end, the DNA agrees better with TRBJ2-7, so the J call may be wrong. Germline CDR1 is PRHDT and CDR2 is FYEKMQ (reference sequence). CDR3 length: 14 amino acids. CDR3 in amino acids: CASSHSGQAYEQYF. The CDR3 DNA sequence: TGTGCCAGCAGCCACTCCGGACAGGCCTACGAGCAGTACTTC.

The genes are TRBV9 and TRBJ1-2; D may be TRBD1 (6 bases). Trimming pared 3 bases from V and 9 bases from J, leaving 15 bases between. Per the germline V gene, CDR1 is SGDLS and CDR2 is YYNGEE. CDR3 length: 13 residues. CDR3 in amino acids: CASSEGTTSSYTF. In nucleotides, the CDR3 is TGTGCCAGCAGCGAAGGGACAACCTCAAGCTACACCTTC.

This sequence joins TRBV6-5 and TRBJ2-7; 8 positions agree with TRBD1. This CDR3 region has 14 residues. Looked up from germline, CDR1 is MNHEY and CDR2 is SVGAGI. The V and J ends lost 2 bases and 4 bases, in that order; junction bases with no gene match: 4. The CDR3 spells CASSYRQGRYEQYF. The CDR3 DNA reads TGTGCCAGCAGTTACCGACAGGGGCGGTACGAGCAGTACTTC.

The rearrangement uses TRBV2 and TRBJ2-7; a possible D gene is TRBD1 (6 bases). CDR3 length: 12 residues. Germline loops: CDR1 SNHLY, CDR2 FYNNEI. The germline V and J ends were trimmed by 4 bases and 6 bases, with 10 bases remaining between them. The CDR3 region is CASSVQGSEQYF. The DNA of the CDR3 is TGTGCCAGCAGTGTACAGGGATCCGAGCAGTACTTC. Full variable domain (outside the CDR3, taken from reference TRBV2 and TRBJ2-7): EPEVTQTPSHQVTQMGQEVILRCVPISNHLYFYWYRQILGQKVEFLVSFYNNEISEKSEIFDDQFSVERPDGSNFTLKIRSTKLEDSAMYFCASSVQGSEQYFGPGTRLTVT.

As to this clone: Relative to the germline gene, one junction end is altered; a read error may explain this. The rearrangement links TRBV7-7 to TRBJ1-3; 10 nucleotides line up with TRBD1. Germline loops: CDR1 SSHAT, CDR2 FNYEAQ (reference sequence). The CDR3 runs to 15 residues. The CDR3 spells CASSRGQGPGNTIYF. CDR3 bases: TGTGCTAGCAGCCGGGGACAGGGGCCTGGAAACACCATATATTTT.

This clone turned up a few times. The rearrangement links TRBV4-1 to TRBJ1-2, with D tentatively TRBD1 (5 bases). Germline V lookup: CDR1 MGHRA, CDR2 YSYEKL. The CDR3 length is 13 residues. The V end was cut by 4 bases, the J end by 5 bases, with 11 bases between. CDR3 nucleotides: TGCGCCAGCAGCCCCTACGGGGGATATGGCTACACCTTC. This encodes CASSPYGGYGYTF.

The V call is TRBV6-5, the J call TRBJ2-6, with a weak D call TRBD2 (5 bases). The germline V gene has CDR1 MNHEY and CDR2 SVGAGI. This CDR3 has 15 residues. Between the trimmed V and J ends, which lost 6 bases and 4 bases, there was a span of 13 bases. CDR3 sequence: CASSLTSAGANVLTF. CDR3 bases: TGTGCCAGCAGCCTTACTAGTGCAGGGGCCAACGTCCTGACTTTC.

This sequence joins TRBV28 and TRBJ1-5; D is undetermined. CDR1 is MDHEN and CDR2 is SYDVKM in the germline V gene. The CDR3 consists of 15 residues. V was shortened by 7 bases and J by 0 bases, with 13 bases between the two germline ends. CDR3 sequence: CASNPGRASNQPQHF. The CDR3 DNA reads as TGTGCCAGCAACCCGGGGAGGGCTAGCAATCAGCCCCAGCATTTT.

This clone showed up just once. The chain carries TRBV6-5 and TRBJ1-6; TRBD1 aligns across 9 bases. The germline V gene encodes CDR1 MNHEY and CDR2 SVGAGI. J lost 7 bases, V lost 5 bases, and 3 bases had no gene match. The CDR3 length is 14 residues. CDR3 loop: CASSVGTGNSPLHF. The DNA for the CDR3 is TGTGCCAGCAGTGTAGGGACAGGGAATTCACCCCTCCACTTT.

The rearrangement joins TRBV10-2 to TRBJ1-2; possibly TRBD1 for D (6 bases). The CDR3 is made up of 14 amino acids. CDR1 and CDR2 (germline): WSHSY, SAAADI. The V end was cut by 3 bases, the J end by 6 bases, with 14 bases between. The CDR3 here is CASSDSEQGDGYTF. In DNA form, the CDR3 reads TGCGCCAGCAGTGACTCTGAACAGGGAGATGGCTACACCTTC.

The chain joins TRBV15 to TRBJ2-1; 8 positions agree with TRBD2. Trimming removed 2 bases from V and 5 bases from J; junction bases left unmatched: 5. The CDR3 is made up of 15 amino acids. Germline CDR1 LNHNV, CDR2 YYDKDF (reference sequence). The CDR3 nucleotides are TGTGCCACCAGCAGACAAGCGGGGGACCACAATGAGCAGTTCTTC. Translation: CATSRQAGDHNEQFF.

The J gene is TRBJ1-1, the V gene TRBV5-1, with a tentative D call TRBD1 (6 bases). V lost 6 bases to trimming and J lost 8 bases, with 20 bases between them. The CDR3 length is 14 residues. Germline values: CDR1 SGHRS, CDR2 YFSETQ. In DNA form, the CDR3 reads TGCGCCAGCACTCAACCGGGACAAGAAGCCGAAGCTTTCTTT. Protein product: CASTQPGQEAEAFF.

The chain employs TRBV5-4 and TRBJ1-2, with 10 bases matching TRBD1. V lost 3 bases to trimming and J lost 12 bases; unmatched junction nucleotides: 8. The germline V gene encodes CDR1 SGHNT and CDR2 YYREEE (reference sequence). The CDR3 is 13 amino acids. CDR3 sequence reads: CASSSRGGTGDTF. CDR3 nucleotides: TGTGCCAGCAGCTCCCGGGGGGGGACAGGGGACACCTTC.

V and J are TRBV5-8 and TRBJ2-5; D is possibly TRBD2 (5 bases). The last part of the DNA fits TRBJ2-7 better; the J call may be wrong. CDR1 is SGHTS and CDR2 is YDEGEE in the germline V gene. The CDR3 is made up of 11 amino acids. The DNA of the CDR3 is TGTGCCAGCAGCCCCGGGGTCGAGCAGTACTTC. Its protein is CASSPGVEQYF.

J is TRBJ2-2 and V is TRBV25-1, with TRBD1 matching 7 bases. The V and J ends lost 1 base and 1 base, in that order; junction bases with no gene match: 6. Germline V lookup: CDR1 MGHDK, CDR2 SYGVNS. The CDR3 is 17 amino acids. CDR3 bases: TGTGCCAGCAGTGAATCCCCGGGGACAGTGAACACCGGGGAGCTGTTTTTT. Encoded protein: CASSESPGTVNTGELFF. The full variable domain, rest sourced from reference TRBV25-1 and TRBJ2-2, is EADIYQTPRYLVIGTGKKITLECSQTMGHDKMYWYQQDPGMELHLIHYSYGVNSTEKGDLSSESTVSRIRTEHFPLTLESARPSHTSQYLCASSESPGTVNTGELFFGEGSRLTVL.

The V and J genes are TRBV2 and TRBJ1-2; 8 nucleotides match TRBD1. Germline V lookup: CDR1 SNHLY, CDR2 FYNNEI. The CDR3 runs 15 residues. Trimming removed 5 bases from V and 2 bases from J; junction bases left unmatched: 7. The CDR3 loop is CASSPYRGTNYGYTF. The DNA of the CDR3 is TGTGCCAGCAGTCCATACAGGGGGACAAACTATGGCTACACCTTC.

The rearrangement joins TRBV6-5 to TRBJ2-2, with D maybe TRBD2 (6 bases). The CDR3 sequence is 14 residues long. Per the germline V gene, CDR1 is MNHEY and CDR2 is SVGAGI. V was shortened by 5 bases and J by 7 bases, with 14 bases between the two germline ends. The CDR3 loop reads CASSAGTLHGELFF. The DNA of the CDR3 is TGTGCCAGCAGTGCCGGGACTTTACACGGGGAGCTGTTTTTT.